Here is one TCR beta chain with its context. This specimen comes from a study of CXCR3-negative and CXCR3-positive naive CD8 T cells. Libraries were UMI-labeled 5' RACE TRB cDNA. Using the 5' RACE reads, TCRdb records one entry per CDR3 protein without DNA. The sample holds about 130,000 distinct CDR3 sequences. Germline V gene sequence: CDR1 LGHDT, CDR2 YNNKEL (reference sequence). This CDR3 is 12 amino acids long. The sample comprised naive CXCR3- CD8+ T cells from blood. The subset: CD45RO-CCR7+CD27+CD95- naive CD8+ T cells lacking CXCR3 (TNR3-). The chain couples TRBV3-1 to TRBJ2-1; TCRdb indicates TRBD1, and absent DNA this call remains unverified. This sequence was found in a human donor in good health. Some clones in this sample may be carry-over from other donors' samples. The CDR3 region is CASRTDGGEQFF.